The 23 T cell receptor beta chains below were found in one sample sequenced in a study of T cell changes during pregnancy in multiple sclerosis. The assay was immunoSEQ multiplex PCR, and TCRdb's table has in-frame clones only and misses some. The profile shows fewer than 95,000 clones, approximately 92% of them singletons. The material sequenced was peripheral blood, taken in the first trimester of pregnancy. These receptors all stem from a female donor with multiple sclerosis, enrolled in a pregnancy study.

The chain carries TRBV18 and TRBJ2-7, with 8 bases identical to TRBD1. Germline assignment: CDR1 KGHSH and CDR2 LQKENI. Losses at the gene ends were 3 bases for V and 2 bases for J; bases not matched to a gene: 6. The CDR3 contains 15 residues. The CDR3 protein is CASSPGTGSTYEQYF. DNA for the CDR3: TGTGCCAGCTCACCGGGGACAGGATCAACCTACGAGCAGTACTTC.

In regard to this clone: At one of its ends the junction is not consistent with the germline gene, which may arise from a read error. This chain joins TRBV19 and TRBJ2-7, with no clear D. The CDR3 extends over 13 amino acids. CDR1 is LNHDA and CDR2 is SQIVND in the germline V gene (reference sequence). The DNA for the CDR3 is TGTGCCAGTAGAAGGAGAGGCTCCCACGAGCAGTACTTC. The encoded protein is CASRRRGSHEQYF.

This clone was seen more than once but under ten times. The CDR3 protein is CASSSRTGYSPLHF. In DNA form, the CDR3 reads TGTGCCAGCAGTTCCCGGACAGGTTATTCACCCCTCCACTTT. The rearrangement joins TRBV6-5 to TRBJ1-6; 7 positions agree with TRBD1. Trimming at V came to 4 bases and at J to 8 bases, leaving 5 bases not matched to a gene. Per germline, CDR1 MNHEY and CDR2 SVGAGI. The CDR3 covers 14 residues.

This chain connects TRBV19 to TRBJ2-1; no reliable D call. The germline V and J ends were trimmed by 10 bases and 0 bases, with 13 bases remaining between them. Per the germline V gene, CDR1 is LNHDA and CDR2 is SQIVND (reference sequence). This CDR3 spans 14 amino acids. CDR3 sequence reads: CATEAESSYNEQFF. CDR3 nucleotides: TGTGCCACAGAGGCAGAGAGCTCCTACAATGAGCAGTTCTTC. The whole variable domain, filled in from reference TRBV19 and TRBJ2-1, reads DGGITQSPKYLFRKEGQNVTLSCEQNLNHDAMYWYRQDPGQGLRLIYYSQIVNDFQKGDIAEGYSVSREKKESFPLTVTSAQKNPTAFYLCATEAESSYNEQFFGPGTRLTVL.

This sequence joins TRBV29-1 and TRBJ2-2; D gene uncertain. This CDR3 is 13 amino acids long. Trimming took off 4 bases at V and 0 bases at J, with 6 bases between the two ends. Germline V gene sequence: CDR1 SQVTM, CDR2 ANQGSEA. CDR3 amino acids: CSVVLPNTGELFF. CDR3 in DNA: TGCAGCGTTGTACTACCGAACACCGGGGAGCTGTTTTTT.

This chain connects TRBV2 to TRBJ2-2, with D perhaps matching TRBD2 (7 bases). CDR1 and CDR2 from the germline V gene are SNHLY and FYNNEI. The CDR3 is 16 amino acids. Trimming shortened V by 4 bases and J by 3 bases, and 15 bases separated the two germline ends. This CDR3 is CASSVGAGAHTGELFF. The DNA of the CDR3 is TGTGCCAGCAGTGTCGGCGCGGGGGCCCACACCGGGGAGCTGTTTTTT.

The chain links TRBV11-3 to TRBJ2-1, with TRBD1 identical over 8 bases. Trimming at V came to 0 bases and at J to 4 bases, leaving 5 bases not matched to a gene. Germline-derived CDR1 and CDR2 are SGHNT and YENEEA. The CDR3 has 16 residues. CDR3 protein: CASSLEGGQEYNEQFF. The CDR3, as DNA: TGTGCCAGCAGCTTAGAAGGGGGACAGGAATACAATGAGCAGTTCTTC.

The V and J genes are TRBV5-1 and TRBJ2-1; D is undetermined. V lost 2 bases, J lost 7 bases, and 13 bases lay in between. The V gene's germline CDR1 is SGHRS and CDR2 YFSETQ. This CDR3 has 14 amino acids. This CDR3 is CASSFSGFENEQFF. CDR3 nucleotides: TGCGCCAGCAGCTTCTCCGGGTTCGAGAATGAGCAGTTCTTC.

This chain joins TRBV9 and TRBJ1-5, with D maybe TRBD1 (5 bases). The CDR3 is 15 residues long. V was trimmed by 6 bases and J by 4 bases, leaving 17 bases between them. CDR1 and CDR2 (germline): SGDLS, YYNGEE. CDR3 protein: CASNLGGGSNQPQHF. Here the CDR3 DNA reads TGTGCCAGCAATCTTGGGGGAGGGTCAAATCAGCCCCAGCATTTT.

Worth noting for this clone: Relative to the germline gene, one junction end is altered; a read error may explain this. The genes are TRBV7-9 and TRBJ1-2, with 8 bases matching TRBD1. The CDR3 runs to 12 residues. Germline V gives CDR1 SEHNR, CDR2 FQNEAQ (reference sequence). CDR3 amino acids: CASSSDRATLIF. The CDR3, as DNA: TGTGCCAGCAGCTCGGACAGGGCGACCCTCATATTC.

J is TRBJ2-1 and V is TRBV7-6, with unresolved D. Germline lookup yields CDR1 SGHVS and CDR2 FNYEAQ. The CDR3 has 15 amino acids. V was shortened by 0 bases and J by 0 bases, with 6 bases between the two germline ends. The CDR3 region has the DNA TGTGCCAGCAGCTTAGCGCTGAGCTCCTACAATGAGCAGTTCTTC. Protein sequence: CASSLALSSYNEQFF.

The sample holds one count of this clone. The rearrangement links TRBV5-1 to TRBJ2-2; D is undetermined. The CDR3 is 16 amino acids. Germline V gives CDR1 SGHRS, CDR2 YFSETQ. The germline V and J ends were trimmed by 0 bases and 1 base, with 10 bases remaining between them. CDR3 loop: CASSLGVTQNTGELFF. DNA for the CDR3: TGCGCCAGCAGCTTGGGGGTGACACAGAACACCGGGGAGCTGTTTTTT.

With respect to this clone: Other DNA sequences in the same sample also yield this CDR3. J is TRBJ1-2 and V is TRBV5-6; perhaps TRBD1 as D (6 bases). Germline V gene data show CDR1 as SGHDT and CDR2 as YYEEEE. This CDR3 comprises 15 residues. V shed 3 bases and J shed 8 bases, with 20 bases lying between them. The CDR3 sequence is CASSYKGQGKRGYTF. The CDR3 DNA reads TGTGCCAGCAGCTATAAGGGGCAGGGGAAGCGGGGCTACACCTTC.

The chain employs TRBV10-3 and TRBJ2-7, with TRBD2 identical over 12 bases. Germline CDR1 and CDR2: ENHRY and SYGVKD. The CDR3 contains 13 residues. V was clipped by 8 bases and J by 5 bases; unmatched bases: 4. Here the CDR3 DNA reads TGTGCCATCGCGTCTAGCGGGGGGGACGAGCAGTACTTC. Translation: CAIASSGGDEQYF.

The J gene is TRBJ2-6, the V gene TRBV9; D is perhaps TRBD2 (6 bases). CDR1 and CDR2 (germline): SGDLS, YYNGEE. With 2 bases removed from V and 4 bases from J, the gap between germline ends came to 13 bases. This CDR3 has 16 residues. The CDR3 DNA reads TGTGCCAGCAGCGTCAAGCGGAGGGGCGGGGCCAACGTCCTGACTTTC. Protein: CASSVKRRGGANVLTF. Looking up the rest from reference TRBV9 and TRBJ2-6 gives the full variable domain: DSGVTQTPKHLITATGQRVTLRCSPRSGDLSVYWYQQSLDQGLQFLIQYYNGEERAKGNILERFSAQQFPDLHSELNLSSLELGDSALYFCASSVKRRGGANVLTFGAGSRLTVL.

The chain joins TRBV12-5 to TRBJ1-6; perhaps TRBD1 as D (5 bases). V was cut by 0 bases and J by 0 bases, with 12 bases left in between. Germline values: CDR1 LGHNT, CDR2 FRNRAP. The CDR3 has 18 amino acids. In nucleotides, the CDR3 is TGTGCTAGTGGTTTGGTAGGGGCGGCCGTCTCCTATAATTCACCCCTCCACTTT. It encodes CASGLVGAAVSYNSPLHF.

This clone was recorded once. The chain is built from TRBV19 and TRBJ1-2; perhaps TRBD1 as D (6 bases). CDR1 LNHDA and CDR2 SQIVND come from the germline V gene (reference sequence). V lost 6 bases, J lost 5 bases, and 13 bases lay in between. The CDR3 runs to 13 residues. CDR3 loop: CASSHKTGYGYTF. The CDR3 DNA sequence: TGTGCCAGTAGCCACAAAACAGGGTATGGCTACACCTTC.

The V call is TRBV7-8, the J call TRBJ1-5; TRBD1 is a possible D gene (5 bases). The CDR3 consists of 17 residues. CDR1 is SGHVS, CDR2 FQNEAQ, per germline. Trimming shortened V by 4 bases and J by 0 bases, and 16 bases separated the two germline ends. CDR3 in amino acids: CASSSSLGLNSNQPQHF. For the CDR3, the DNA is TGTGCCAGCAGCTCCTCGTTGGGACTAAATAGCAATCAGCCCCAGCATTTT.

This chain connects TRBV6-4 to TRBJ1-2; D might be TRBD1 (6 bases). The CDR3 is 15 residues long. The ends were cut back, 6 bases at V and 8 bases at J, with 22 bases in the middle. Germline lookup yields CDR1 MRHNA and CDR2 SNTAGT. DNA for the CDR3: TGTGCCAGCAGCCCTACAGGGAATGGACTGTGGGGCTACACCTTC. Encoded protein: CASSPTGNGLWGYTF.

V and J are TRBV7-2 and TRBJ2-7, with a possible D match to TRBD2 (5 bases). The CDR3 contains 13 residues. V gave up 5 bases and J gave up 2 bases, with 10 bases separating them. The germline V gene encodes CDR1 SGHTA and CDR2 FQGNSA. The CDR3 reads CASSTGNAYEQYF. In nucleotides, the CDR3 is TGTGCCAGCAGCACGGGGAACGCCTACGAGCAGTACTTC.

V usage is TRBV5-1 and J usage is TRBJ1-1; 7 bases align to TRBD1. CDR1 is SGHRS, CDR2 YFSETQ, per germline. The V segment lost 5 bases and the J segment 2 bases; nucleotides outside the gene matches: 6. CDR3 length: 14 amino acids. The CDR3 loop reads CASRFDRANTEAFF. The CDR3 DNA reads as TGCGCCAGCAGATTCGACAGGGCTAACACTGAAGCTTTCTTT.

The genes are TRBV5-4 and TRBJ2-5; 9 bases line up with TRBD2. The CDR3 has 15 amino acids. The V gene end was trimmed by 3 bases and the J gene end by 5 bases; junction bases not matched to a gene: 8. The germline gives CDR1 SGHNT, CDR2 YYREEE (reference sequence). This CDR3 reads CASSSASGGRETQYF. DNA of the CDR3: TGTGCCAGCAGCTCGGCCAGCGGGGGGCGGGAGACCCAGTACTTC.

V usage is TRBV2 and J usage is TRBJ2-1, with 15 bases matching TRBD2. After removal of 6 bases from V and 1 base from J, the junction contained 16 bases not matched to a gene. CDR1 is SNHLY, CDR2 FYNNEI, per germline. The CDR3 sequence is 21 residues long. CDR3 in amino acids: CASRAGTSGGTRASSYNEQFF. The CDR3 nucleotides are TGTGCCAGCAGAGCCGGGACTAGCGGGGGGACCCGTGCTAGTTCCTACAATGAGCAGTTCTTC.